What follows are 8 T cell receptor beta chains derived from one specimen sequenced in a study of blood T cell repertoires in COVID-19. The repertoire was sequenced with immunoSEQ multiplex PCR; TCRdb's copy has only in-frame clones and lacks some. The sample lists tens of thousands of clones, 70% to 90% occurring once. The specimen was peripheral blood. The source is a woman aged 80 or over with acute or convalescent COVID-19.

This clone was counted between two and nine times. The rearrangement uses TRBV11-3 and TRBJ1-1, with D tentatively TRBD1 (6 bases). V was shortened by 5 bases and J by 0 bases, with 10 bases between the two germline ends. Germline V gene sequence: CDR1 SGHNT, CDR2 YENEEA. This CDR3 spans 14 amino acids. This CDR3 reads CASSEQGMNTEAFF. For the CDR3, the DNA is TGTGCCAGCAGCGAACAGGGCATGAACACTGAAGCTTTCTTT. The whole variable domain, filled in from reference TRBV11-3 and TRBJ1-1, reads EAGVVQSPRYKIIEKKQPVAFWCNPISGHNTLYWYLQNLGQGPELLIRYENEEAVDDSQLPKDRFSAERLKGVDSTLKIQPAELGDSAVYLCASSEQGMNTEAFFGQGTRLTVV.

The chain combines TRBV4-2 with TRBJ2-5, with TRBD2 matching over 10 bases. Germline loops: CDR1 LGHNA, CDR2 YNFKEQ. This CDR3 comprises 14 residues. V was clipped by 6 bases and J by 5 bases; unmatched bases: 6. CDR3 residues: CASRAGLAEETQYF. CDR3 bases: TGTGCCAGCAGGGCCGGACTAGCGGAGGAGACCCAGTACTTC.

The chain is built from TRBV11-2 and TRBJ1-2; D gene uncertain. CDR3 length: 14 amino acids. The ends were cut back, 1 base at V and 6 bases at J, with 12 bases in the middle. The germline V gene has CDR1 SGHAT and CDR2 FQNNGV. The CDR3 nucleotides read TGTGCCAGCAGCTTAGCTTCAGTCGCGGATGGCTACACCTTC. Residues: CASSLASVADGYTF.

The chain couples TRBV27 to TRBJ2-7; 9 nucleotides align to TRBD1. Looked up from germline, CDR1 is MNHEY and CDR2 is SMNVEV (reference sequence). V was pared by 4 bases and J by 3 bases, with 10 bases of the junction left unmatched. CDR3 size: 16 residues. The CDR3 nucleotides are TGTGCCAGCAGTTCTACAGGGGGCTTTCCGGACTACGAGCAGTACTTC. Translation: CASSSTGGFPDYEQYF.

The V call is TRBV20-1, the J call TRBJ1-1, with D unresolved. The CDR3 covers 11 residues. Looked up from germline, CDR1 is DFQATT and CDR2 is SNEGSKA (reference sequence). Deletions cut 7 bases from V and 2 bases from J, with 8 bases between. The CDR3 sequence: CSGEGNTEAFF. The CDR3 nucleotides are TGCAGTGGTGAGGGTAACACTGAAGCTTTCTTT.

The chain uses TRBV2 and TRBJ2-7; 12 bases are shared with TRBD1. This CDR3 region has 15 residues. Germline values: CDR1 SNHLY, CDR2 FYNNEI. With V trimmed by 5 bases and J by 6 bases, 8 bases remained unmatched. The CDR3 reads CASSLGTGGAAEQYF. In DNA, the CDR3 is TGTGCCAGCAGTCTAGGGACAGGGGGCGCGGCCGAGCAGTACTTC. Drawing the rest from reference TRBV2 and TRBJ2-7, the complete variable domain is EPEVTQTPSHQVTQMGQEVILRCVPISNHLYFYWYRQILGQKVEFLVSFYNNEISEKSEIFDDQFSVERPDGSNFTLKIRSTKLEDSAMYFCASSLGTGGAAEQYFGPGTRLTVT.

The chain links TRBV4-1 to TRBJ2-3, with 8 bases aligning to TRBD1. The V and J ends lost 4 bases and 4 bases, in that order; junction bases with no gene match: 7. The CDR3 contains 15 residues. Looked up from germline, CDR1 is MGHRA and CDR2 is YSYEKL. Here the CDR3 DNA reads TGCGCCAGCAGCCCGCATGGACAGGGAGCAGATACGCAGTATTTT. This sequence encodes CASSPHGQGADTQYF.

This clone was seen only a few times. The V and J genes are TRBV5-1 and TRBJ1-4; D might be TRBD1 (5 bases). This CDR3 is built from 14 residues. V was clipped by 1 base and J by 6 bases, with 10 bases between them. Germline-derived CDR1 and CDR2 are SGHRS and YFSETQ. CDR3 loop: CASSLKGEDEKLFF. For the CDR3, the DNA is TGCGCCAGCAGCTTGAAAGGGGAGGATGAAAAACTGTTTTTT.